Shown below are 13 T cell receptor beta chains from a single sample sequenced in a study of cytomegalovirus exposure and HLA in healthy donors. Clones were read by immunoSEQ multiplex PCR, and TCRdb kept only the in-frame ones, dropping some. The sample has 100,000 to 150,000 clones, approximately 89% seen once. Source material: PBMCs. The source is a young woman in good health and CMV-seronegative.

CDR3 protein: CASSRGPSSGNTIYF. In DNA form, the CDR3 reads TGTGCCAGCAGTAGGGGCCCCTCCTCTGGAAACACCATATATTTT. The gene calls are TRBV25-1 and TRBJ1-3; D possibly corresponds to TRBD1 (5 bases). There are 15 residues in the CDR3. With 5 bases removed from V and 0 bases from J, the gap between germline ends came to 11 bases. The germline CDR1 and CDR2 sequences are MGHDK and SYGVNS.

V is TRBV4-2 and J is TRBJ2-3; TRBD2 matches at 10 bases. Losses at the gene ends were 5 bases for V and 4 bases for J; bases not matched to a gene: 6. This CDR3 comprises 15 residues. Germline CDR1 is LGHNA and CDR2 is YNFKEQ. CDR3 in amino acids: CASSSGTSEADTQYF. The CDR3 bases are TGTGCCAGCAGCTCCGGGACTAGCGAGGCAGATACGCAGTATTTT.

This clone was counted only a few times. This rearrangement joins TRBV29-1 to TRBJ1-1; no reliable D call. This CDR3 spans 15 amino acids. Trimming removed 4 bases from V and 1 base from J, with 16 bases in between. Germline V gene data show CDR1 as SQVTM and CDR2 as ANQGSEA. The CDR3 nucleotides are TGCAGCGTTGCCACATCGGGGAACGGGAACACTGAAGCTTTCTTT. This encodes CSVATSGNGNTEAFF.

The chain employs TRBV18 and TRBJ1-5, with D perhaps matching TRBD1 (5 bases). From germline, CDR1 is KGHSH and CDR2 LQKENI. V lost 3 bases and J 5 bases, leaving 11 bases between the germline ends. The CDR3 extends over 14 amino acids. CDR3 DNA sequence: TGTGCCAGCTCACCGGCCCCGGGGGATCAGCCCCAGCATTTT. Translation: CASSPAPGDQPQHF.

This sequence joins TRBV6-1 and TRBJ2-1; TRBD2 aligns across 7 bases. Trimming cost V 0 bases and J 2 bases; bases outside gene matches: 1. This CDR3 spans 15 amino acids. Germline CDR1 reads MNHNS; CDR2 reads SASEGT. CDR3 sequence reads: CASSEAGRAYNEQFF. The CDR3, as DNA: TGTGCCAGCAGTGAAGCGGGGAGGGCCTACAATGAGCAGTTCTTC.

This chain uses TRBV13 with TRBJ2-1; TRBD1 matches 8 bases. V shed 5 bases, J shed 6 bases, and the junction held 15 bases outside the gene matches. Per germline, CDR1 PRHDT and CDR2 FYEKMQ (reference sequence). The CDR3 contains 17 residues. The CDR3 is CASSPKGDRLSGNEQFF. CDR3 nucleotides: TGTGCCAGCAGCCCAAAGGGGGACAGGCTAAGCGGCAATGAGCAGTTCTTC.

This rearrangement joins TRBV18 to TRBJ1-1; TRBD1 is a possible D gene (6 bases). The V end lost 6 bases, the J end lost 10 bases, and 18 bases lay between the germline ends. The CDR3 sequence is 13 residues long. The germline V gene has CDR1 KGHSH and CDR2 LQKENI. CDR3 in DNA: TGTGCCAGCTCGAGCCGACAGGACCTTATAGCTTTCTTT. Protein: CASSSRQDLIAFF.

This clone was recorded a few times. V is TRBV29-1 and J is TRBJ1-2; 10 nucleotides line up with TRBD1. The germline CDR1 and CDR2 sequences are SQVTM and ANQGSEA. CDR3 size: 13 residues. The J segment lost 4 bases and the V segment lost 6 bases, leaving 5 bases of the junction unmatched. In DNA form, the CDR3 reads TGCAGCGTCACGACAGGGGGCGTCTATGGCTACACCTTC. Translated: CSVTTGGVYGYTF. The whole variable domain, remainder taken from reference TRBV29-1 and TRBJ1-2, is SAVISQKPSRDICQRGTSLTIQCQVDSQVTMMFWYRQQPGQSLTLIATANQGSEATYESGFVIDKFPISRPNLTFSTLTVSNMSPEDSSIYLCSVTTGGVYGYTFGSGTRLTVV.

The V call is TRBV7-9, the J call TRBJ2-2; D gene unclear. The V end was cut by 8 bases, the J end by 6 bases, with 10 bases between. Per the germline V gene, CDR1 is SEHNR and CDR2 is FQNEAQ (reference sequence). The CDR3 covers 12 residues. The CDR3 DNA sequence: TGTGCCAGCCTCCCCTCGGCCGGGGAGCTGTTTTTT. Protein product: CASLPSAGELFF.

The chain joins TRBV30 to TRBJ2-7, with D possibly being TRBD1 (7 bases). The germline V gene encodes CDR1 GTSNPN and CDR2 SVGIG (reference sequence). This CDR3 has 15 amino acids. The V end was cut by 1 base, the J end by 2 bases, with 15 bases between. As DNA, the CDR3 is TGTGCCTGGAGTGCAAGGGGGGACAGACCCTACGAGCAGTACTTC. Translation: CAWSARGDRPYEQYF.

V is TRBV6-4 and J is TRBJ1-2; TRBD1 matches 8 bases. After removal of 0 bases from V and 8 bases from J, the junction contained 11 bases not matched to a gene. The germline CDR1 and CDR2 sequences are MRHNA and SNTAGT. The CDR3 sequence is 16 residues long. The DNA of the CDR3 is TGTGCCAGCAGTGACTCCCCTGGACAGGGATTTGGGGGCTACACCTTC. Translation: CASSDSPGQGFGGYTF.

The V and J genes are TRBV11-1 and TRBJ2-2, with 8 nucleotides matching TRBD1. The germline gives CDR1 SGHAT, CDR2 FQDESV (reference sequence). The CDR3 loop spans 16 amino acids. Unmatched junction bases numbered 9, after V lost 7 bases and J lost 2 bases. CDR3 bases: TGTGCCAGCACCCAAAGGACAGGGACAAACACCGGGGAGCTGTTTTTT. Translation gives CASTQRTGTNTGELFF.

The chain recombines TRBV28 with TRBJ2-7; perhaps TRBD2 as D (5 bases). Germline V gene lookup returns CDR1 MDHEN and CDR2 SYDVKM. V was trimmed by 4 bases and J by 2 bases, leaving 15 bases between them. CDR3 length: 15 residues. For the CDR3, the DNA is TGTGCCAGCAGTTATAGACCGGGAACGGCCTACGAGCAGTACTTC. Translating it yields CASSYRPGTAYEQYF.